These 10 T cell receptor beta chains originate from one sample sequenced in a study of regulatory T cells in long-lasting Graves disease. Investigators prepared the TCR beta libraries by applying iRepertoire HTBI primers and Arm-PCR of CDR3 regions. TCRdb used MiXCR to reprocess the multiplex PCR reads, holding one entry per CDR3 protein. The table lists roughly 400,000 distinct CDR3 sequences, approximately 22% of them singletons, with about 13% in the top ten. The time point is: persistent/refractory GD, antithyroid drugs over 5 years with positive TRAb. There was RNA extracted from PBMCs, and the TCR library was made from it. The material was peripheral blood mononuclear cells (PBMCs), obtained when the disease was refractory, from a patient treated with antithyroid drugs. Receptor source: a female donor with Graves disease.

This clonotype was recorded at least ten times. Mismatch with germline at one junction end may stem from a read error. The chain uses TRBV2 and TRBJ1-5; 10 nucleotides agree with TRBD1. The CDR3 has 14 amino acids. CDR1 SNHLY and CDR2 FYNNEI come from the germline V gene. The CDR3 here is CASTQTGGKQPQHF. Written as DNA, the CDR3 is TGTGCCAGCACTCAGACAGGGGGCAAGCAGCCCCAGCATTTT.

Ten or more counts support this clonotype. This chain connects TRBV7-9 to TRBJ2-7; the match to TRBD2 covers 12 bases. Germline-derived CDR1 and CDR2 are SEHNR and FQNEAQ (reference sequence). The length of the CDR3 is 16 residues. The V gene end was trimmed by 5 bases and the J gene end by 3 bases; junction bases not matched to a gene: 8. The CDR3 nucleotides read TGTGCCAGCAGCCCGAGACTAGCGGGAGTGGACTACGAGCAGTACTTC. As protein: CASSPRLAGVDYEQYF. Full variable domain (outside the CDR3, taken from reference TRBV7-9 and TRBJ2-7): DTGVSQNPRHKITKRGQNVTFRCDPISEHNRLYWYRQTLGQGPEFLTYFQNEAQLEKSRLLSDRFSAERPKGSFSTLEIQRTEQGDSAMYLCASSPRLAGVDYEQYFGPGTRLTVT.

In regard to this clonotype: Since a much larger clone is just one base distant, this may be a read error. The chain has TRBV28 and TRBJ1-6; D gene unclear. This CDR3 has 15 residues. The V gene's germline CDR1 is MDHEN and CDR2 SYDVKM. The CDR3 is CTSSALGRVNSPLHF. DNA of the CDR3: TGTACCAGCAGCGCCCTTGGGAGGGTGAATTCACCCCTCCACTTT.

This clonotype was observed at least ten times. V gene TRBV30 combines with J gene TRBJ1-2, with 7 bases aligning to TRBD1. This CDR3 has 13 amino acids. Germline-derived CDR1 and CDR2 are GTSNPN and SVGIG (reference sequence). Trimming removed 6 bases from V and 6 bases from J; junction bases left unmatched: 10. CDR3 coding DNA: TGTGCCTGCGCCGGGGGCAGGGGGAATGGCTACACCTTC. Its translation is CACAGGRGNGYTF.

This clonotype came up many times. The CDR3 nucleotides are TGCAGTGCAAAGCCCACAGAACTACAAGAGACCCAGTACTTC. It is translated as CSAKPTELQETQYF. V usage is TRBV20-1 and J usage is TRBJ2-5; unclear D gene. This CDR3 region has 14 residues. The V end lost 6 bases, the J end lost 2 bases, and 16 bases lay between the germline ends. Germline V gene lookup returns CDR1 DFQATT and CDR2 SNEGSKA (reference sequence).

The V call is TRBV29-1, the J call TRBJ1-1; D unresolved. Germline CDR1 and CDR2: SQVTM and ANQGSEA. There are 12 residues in the CDR3. Trimming left V 4 bases short and J 8 bases short, with 14 bases between. The chain's CDR3 is CSVVVWASEAFF. The CDR3 DNA reads as TGCAGCGTTGTGGTATGGGCATCCGAAGCTTTCTTT.

The table lists this clonotype with a few counts. The J gene is TRBJ2-7, the V gene TRBV7-8; TRBD2 aligns across 13 bases. The ends lost 3 bases at V and 6 bases at J; junction bases unmatched: 5. Germline V CDR1 and CDR2: SGHVS, FQNEAQ. There are 15 residues in the CDR3. The CDR3, as DNA: TGTGCCAGCAGCTTTGGACTAGCGGGAGTCCCCGAGCAGTACTTC. The encoded protein is CASSFGLAGVPEQYF.

The rearrangement uses TRBV27 and TRBJ2-7, with D perhaps matching TRBD1 (5 bases). The CDR3 has 13 residues. Germline V gives CDR1 MNHEY, CDR2 SMNVEV (reference sequence). Trimming took 3 bases from V and 4 from J, leaving 10 bases between them. For the CDR3, the DNA is TGTGCCAGCAGTTTTTCTCCAGGGTACGAGCAGTACTTC. It is translated as CASSFSPGYEQYF.

This clonotype came up many times. The V and J genes are TRBV27 and TRBJ2-7, with 7 nucleotides matching TRBD2. Germline trimming cut 6 bases from V and 5 bases from J; bases unmatched to any gene: 7. The CDR3 runs to 13 residues. Germline assignment: CDR1 MNHEY and CDR2 SMNVEV (reference sequence). CDR3 DNA: TGTGCCAGCAGAAGCGGGACTCCCAACGAGCAGTACTTC. Protein sequence: CASRSGTPNEQYF.

This clonotype was observed a handful of times. The chain couples TRBV28 to TRBJ2-3; TRBD1 matches 7 bases. The CDR3 extends over 15 amino acids. The V gene end was trimmed by 4 bases and the J gene end by 3 bases; junction bases not matched to a gene: 7. Germline-derived CDR1 and CDR2 are MDHEN and SYDVKM. CDR3 coding DNA: TGTGCCAGCAGTTCAACAGCAGGGGGAACAGATACGCAGTATTTT. Protein sequence: CASSSTAGGTDTQYF.